Listed here is a single T cell receptor (beta chain). The data stem from a study of blood T cell repertoires in COVID-19. Study at large: From T cells, B-cell-depleted T cells, or PBMCs came the material, which was cDNA or gDNA.

Only in-frame clones appear in the TCRdb table, and some are missing; sequencing was by immunoSEQ multiplex PCR. The data hold about 120,000 clones, with 75% to 90% observed a single time. The origin of this receptor is a middle-aged man with acute or convalescent COVID-19. The sequenced material came from peripheral blood.

The CDR3 DNA is TGCAGTGCTAGTCCCCTAGCGGACTCCTACGAGCAGTACTTC. Amino acids: CSASPLADSYEQYF. The V call is TRBV20-1, the J call TRBJ2-7; 7 positions agree with TRBD2. Per germline, CDR1 DFQATT and CDR2 SNEGSKA (reference sequence). The CDR3 has 14 amino acids. V was clipped by 3 bases and J by 0 bases; unmatched bases: 5.